These 25 T cell receptor beta chains were all obtained from the same sample, sequenced in a study of blood T cell repertoires in COVID-19. Clones were read by immunoSEQ multiplex PCR, and TCRdb kept only the in-frame ones, dropping some. The sample has about 160,000 clones, about four fifths seen once. Sequenced input: PBMCs or T cells enriched from blood (not recorded which). Every receptor here comes from a man between 60 and 70 years old who had recovered from COVID-19.

This clone was recorded a few times. The chain recombines TRBV30 with TRBJ1-3, with a weak D call TRBD1 (5 bases). Germline V CDR1 and CDR2: GTSNPN, SVGIG (reference sequence). The CDR3 sequence is 16 residues long. With 2 bases removed from V and 2 bases from J, the gap between germline ends came to 16 bases. The CDR3 bases are TGTGCCTGGAGTCTACAGGATTCCAACCCTGGAAACACCATATATTTT. It codes for CAWSLQDSNPGNTIYF.

Written as DNA, the CDR3 is TGTGCCAGCAGCTTATCCGGCGGTTCCTACAATGAGCAGTTCTTC. As protein: CASSLSGGSYNEQFF. The chain joins TRBV7-3 to TRBJ2-1; D gene uncertain. Germline V gene sequence: CDR1 SGHTA, CDR2 FQGTGA. Trimming took 2 bases from V and 1 from J, leaving 9 bases between them. The CDR3 contains 15 residues.

The V and J genes are TRBV5-6 and TRBJ2-7; D is perhaps TRBD2 (6 bases). This CDR3 is 14 amino acids long. V was pared by 3 bases and J by 6 bases, with 16 bases between. Looked up from germline, CDR1 is SGHDT and CDR2 is YYEEEE. CDR3 sequence reads: CASSWPGTPLEQYF. CDR3 DNA sequence: TGTGCCAGCAGCTGGCCTGGGACTCCCCTCGAGCAGTACTTC.

This chain links TRBV7-6 with TRBJ2-3; a weak D match, TRBD2 (5 bases). Per germline, CDR1 SGHVS and CDR2 FNYEAQ. V lost 6 bases to trimming and J lost 5 bases, with 27 bases between them. The CDR3 sequence is 18 residues long. CDR3 residues: CASRRSQEDRTKGDTQYF. As DNA, the CDR3 is TGTGCCAGCAGACGTAGTCAGGAGGACCGAACAAAGGGAGATACGCAGTATTTT.

CDR3 nucleotides: TGTGCCAGCAGTTACGTTGGCCGAGGCACTGAAGCTTTCTTT. Protein: CASSYVGRGTEAFF. The chain joins TRBV6-5 to TRBJ1-1; D is unclear. The ends were cut back, 2 bases at V and 4 bases at J, with 11 bases in the middle. The CDR3 is made up of 14 amino acids. CDR1 MNHEY and CDR2 SVGAGI come from the germline V gene.

The chain recombines TRBV25-1 with TRBJ2-7; 7 bases are shared with TRBD2. This CDR3 spans 15 amino acids. Trimming took 5 bases from V and 3 from J; bases not matched to a gene: 10. In germline, CDR1 is MGHDK, CDR2 SYGVNS. The CDR3 sequence is CASSTLGGKFYEQYF. Written as DNA, the CDR3 is TGTGCCAGCAGTACCCTGGGGGGGAAATTCTACGAGCAGTACTTC.

This clone was seen a single time. This rearrangement joins TRBV10-3 to TRBJ2-7, with D possibly TRBD1 on 5 matching bases. The length of the CDR3 is 14 residues. Trimming stripped 4 bases from V and 0 bases from J, with 10 bases between. CDR1 and CDR2 (germline): ENHRY, SYGVKD. This CDR3 is CAISVDRNSYEQYF. The CDR3 bases are TGTGCCATCAGTGTCGACAGAAACTCCTACGAGCAGTACTTC.

The rearrangement links TRBV5-6 to TRBJ1-5; 7 bases are a match to TRBD1. With V trimmed by 1 base and J by 5 bases, 0 bases remained unmatched. CDR1 is SGHDT and CDR2 is YYEEEE in the germline V gene. The CDR3 length is 13 residues. Here the CDR3 DNA reads TGTGCCAGCAGCTTGCAGGGGGATCAGCCCCAGCATTTT. As protein: CASSLQGDQPQHF.

This chain connects TRBV21-1 to TRBJ2-3; the D call of TRBD2 is as the table states it, not checked on the DNA. TRBV21-1 is deemed a pseudogene. The length of the CDR3 is 20 residues. The CDR3 DNA is TGTGCCAGCAGCAAAGTGGGCCCTGGGTGGGCTAGCGGGAGGGGGGATACGCAGTATTTT. It codes for CASSKVGPGWASGRGDTQYF.

This chain uses TRBV19 with TRBJ1-4; the D is unclear. The V and J ends lost 4 bases and 0 bases respectively, with 12 bases between them. Germline CDR1 is LNHDA and CDR2 is SQIVND (reference sequence). This CDR3 region has 16 residues. CDR3 loop: CASSTHSFATNEKLFF. The CDR3, as DNA: TGTGCCAGTAGTACCCACTCTTTTGCAACTAATGAAAAACTGTTTTTT.

The genes are TRBV7-8 and TRBJ1-5; 7 positions agree with TRBD1. The trim removed 5 bases at V and 1 base at J, leaving 2 bases unmatched. Germline V CDR1 and CDR2: SGHVS, FQNEAQ. The CDR3 is made up of 14 amino acids. For the CDR3, the DNA is TGTGCCAGCAGCGACAGGGAGAGCAATCAGCCCCAGCATTTT. Its translation is CASSDRESNQPQHF.

This clone was counted a single time. As DNA, the CDR3 is TGCGCCAGCAGCGAAACTAGCGGGGGGGGCACAGATACGCAGTATTTT. Protein: CASSETSGGGTDTQYF. The rearrangement links TRBV5-1 to TRBJ2-3, with 13 bases fitting TRBD2. The germline CDR1 and CDR2 sequences are SGHRS and YFSETQ. This CDR3 spans 16 amino acids. The V gene end was trimmed by 4 bases and the J gene end by 1 base; junction bases not matched to a gene: 3.

The chain combines TRBV6-1 with TRBJ2-7; possibly TRBD2 for D (6 bases). V was cut by 6 bases and J by 1 base, with 10 bases left in between. The CDR3 loop spans 13 amino acids. CDR1 and CDR2 (germline): MNHNS, SASEGT. The CDR3 spells CASRRDWSYEQYF. The CDR3 DNA reads TGTGCCAGCAGGCGGGACTGGTCCTACGAGCAGTACTTC.

This CDR3 reads CASSQESLAVGDTQYF. CDR3 coding DNA: TGTGCCAGCAGCCAAGAATCCCTAGCTGTGGGAGATACGCAGTATTTT. The rearrangement joins TRBV3-1 (or the pseudogene TRBV3-2) to TRBJ2-3, with D maybe TRBD2 (5 bases). V was trimmed by 0 bases and J by 5 bases, leaving 15 bases between them. Germline CDR1 and CDR2: LGHDT and YNNKEL (reference sequence). This CDR3 spans 16 amino acids.

This chain joins TRBV6-5 and TRBJ1-3; 7 bases line up with TRBD1. The CDR3 covers 16 residues. The V gene's germline CDR1 is MNHEY and CDR2 SVGAGI. The ends lost 0 bases at V and 3 bases at J; junction bases unmatched: 5. CDR3 residues: CASSYSGRGYGNTIYF. The CDR3 DNA reads TGTGCCAGCAGTTACTCGGGCAGGGGGTATGGAAACACCATATATTTT.

This clone appeared a single time. The CDR3 DNA follows: TGTGCCAGCAGTGATAGGGGTGGCTTGAACGAAAAACTGTTTTTT. Protein sequence: CASSDRGGLNEKLFF. The V and J genes are TRBV2 and TRBJ1-4, with D tentatively TRBD1 (5 bases). This CDR3 spans 15 amino acids. Germline CDR1 is SNHLY and CDR2 is FYNNEI. Trimming left V 3 bases short and J 8 bases short, with 16 bases between.

This chain links TRBV18 with TRBJ2-7; D is perhaps TRBD1 (5 bases). Per germline, CDR1 KGHSH and CDR2 LQKENI. The ends were cut back, 3 bases at V and 0 bases at J, with 12 bases in the middle. The CDR3 runs 15 residues. CDR3 nucleotides: TGTGCCAGCTCACCCCCTTTCGACAGCTCCTACGAGCAGTACTTC. This translates into CASSPPFDSSYEQYF.

This rearrangement joins TRBV7-9 to TRBJ1-1; D gene uncertain. The CDR3 has 14 residues. From germline, CDR1 is SEHNR and CDR2 FQNEAQ (reference sequence). V gave up 5 bases and J gave up 11 bases, with 21 bases separating them. For the CDR3, the DNA is TGTGCCAGCAGCCCCCCCGGGCGGGCCCCTGGGGCTTTCTTT. It is translated as CASSPPGRAPGAFF.

This chain links TRBV3-1 (or the pseudogene TRBV3-2) with TRBJ2-1; 7 bases agree with TRBD2. Germline assignment: CDR1 LGHDT and CDR2 YNNKEL (reference sequence). Losses at the gene ends were 0 bases for V and 8 bases for J; bases not matched to a gene: 7. The length of the CDR3 is 15 residues. The CDR3 nucleotides read TGTGCCAGCAGCCAAGAACGGCTAGCGGCCCATGAGCAGTTCTTC. Its protein product is CASSQERLAAHEQFF.

The chain is built from TRBV18 and TRBJ1-6, with 8 bases that match TRBD1. The CDR3 extends over 15 amino acids. V was clipped by 2 bases and J by 5 bases; unmatched bases: 2. Germline CDR1 is KGHSH and CDR2 is LQKENI. The CDR3 is CASSPSTGDNSPLHF. The CDR3 bases are TGTGCCAGCTCACCATCGACAGGGGATAATTCACCCCTCCACTTT. Variable domain in full (rest from reference TRBV18 and TRBJ1-6): NAGVMQNPRHLVRRRGQEARLRCSPMKGHSHVYWYRQLPEEGLKFMVYLQKENIIDESGMPKERFSAEFPKEGPSILRIQQVVRGDSAAYFCASSPSTGDNSPLHFGNGTRLTVT.

The chain has TRBV27 and TRBJ2-2; 11 bases fit TRBD2. With 2 bases clipped from V and 4 bases from J, the junction kept 0 bases outside the gene matches. This CDR3 spans 15 amino acids. The germline gives CDR1 MNHEY, CDR2 SMNVEV (reference sequence). The CDR3: CASSLTSGSTGELFF. For the CDR3, the DNA is TGTGCCAGCAGTTTAACTAGCGGGAGCACCGGGGAGCTGTTTTTT.

The chain recombines TRBV12-3 or TRBV12-4 with TRBJ1-1; D is unclear. CDR3 length: 12 residues. Trimming pared 6 bases from V and 7 bases from J, leaving 12 bases between. The CDR3 sequence: CASSPTRGEAFF. Here the CDR3 DNA reads TGTGCCAGCAGCCCTACCCGGGGTGAAGCTTTCTTT.

The V call is TRBV29-1, the J call TRBJ2-3; 9 nucleotides line up with TRBD1. J lost 3 bases, V lost 6 bases, and 7 bases had no gene match. The CDR3 contains 14 residues. CDR1 and CDR2 (germline): SQVTM, ANQGSEA. CDR3 DNA sequence: TGCAGCGTAGATCGACAGGGGGGTACAGATACGCAGTATTTT. Amino acid sequence: CSVDRQGGTDTQYF.

V usage is TRBV3-1 (or the pseudogene TRBV3-2) and J usage is TRBJ1-6, with D possibly being TRBD1 (5 bases). Germline CDR1 reads LGHDT; CDR2 reads YNNKEL (reference sequence). V gave up 1 base and J gave up 5 bases, with 12 bases separating them. This CDR3 comprises 16 residues. The CDR3 spells CASSQGGRGNNSPLHF. The CDR3 bases are TGTGCCAGCAGCCAAGGTGGTAGGGGAAATAATTCACCCCTCCACTTT.

This chain connects TRBV24-1 to TRBJ2-5; 7 bases agree with TRBD2. The length of the CDR3 is 14 residues. J lost 5 bases, V lost 3 bases, and 5 bases had no gene match. From germline, CDR1 is KGHDR and CDR2 SFDVKD. In DNA, the CDR3 is TGTGCCACCAGTGATCCGGACGGGAGGGAGACCCAGTACTTC. It codes for CATSDPDGRETQYF.